One and the same sample provided the 9 T cell receptor beta chains below, sequenced in a study of T cells in Graves' hyperthyroidism and ophthalmopathy. TCR beta CDR3 region amplification was performed from RNA transcripts. The HTBI primer set was used in a first-round RT-PCR of the TCR CDR3. TCRdb ran MiXCR on the multiplex PCR reads and lists one entry per CDR3 protein. This sample has roughly 240,000 distinct CDR3 sequences, with 15% to 20% found just once. The sample taken for sequencing was blood. The receptors were sampled from a woman between 18 and 29 years old with Graves' ophthalmopathy.

This clonotype was recorded at least ten times. The V call is TRBV5-5, the J call TRBJ1-3; tentative D call: TRBD1 (5 bases). Germline values: CDR1 SGHKS, CDR2 YYEKEE (reference sequence). The length of the CDR3 is 15 residues. The V and J ends lost 1 base and 4 bases respectively, with 12 bases between them. CDR3 nucleotide sequence: TGTGCCAGCAGCTTGAATAATCCAGGGGGAAACACCATATATTTT. It is translated as CASSLNNPGGNTIYF.

Many counts were recorded for this clonotype. This chain links TRBV20-1 with TRBJ2-4; D perhaps matches TRBD1 (5 bases). CDR3 length equals 15 residues. The V end lost 0 bases, the J end lost 4 bases, and 13 bases lay between the germline ends. Germline CDR1 DFQATT, CDR2 SNEGSKA (reference sequence). The DNA for the CDR3 is TGCAGTGCTAGAGATGACAGCATAAGGAAAAACATTCAGTACTTC. It is translated as CSARDDSIRKNIQYF.

The table lists this clonotype with many counts. The chain joins TRBV12-3 or TRBV12-4 to TRBJ1-2; D gene ambiguous. The germline V and J ends were trimmed by 4 bases and 9 bases, with 15 bases remaining between them. The CDR3 has 13 residues. DNA for the CDR3: TGTGCCAGCAGTTCGTGGGCCCTCGATAGCTACACCTTC. It translates to CASSSWALDSYTF.

The V and J genes are TRBV27 and TRBJ2-3; 11 positions agree with TRBD2. The CDR3 extends over 19 amino acids. V was clipped by 5 bases and J by 2 bases; unmatched bases: 15. Germline V lookup: CDR1 MNHEY, CDR2 SMNVEV (reference sequence). The CDR3 reads CASSPITSGSDLFTDTQYF. DNA for the CDR3: TGTGCCAGCAGTCCAATAACTAGCGGGAGCGATTTATTCACAGATACGCAGTATTTT.

The J gene is TRBJ2-1, the V gene TRBV11-2, with TRBD2 identical over 11 bases. The CDR3 runs to 15 residues. V dropped 5 bases and J dropped 10; count of bases not matched to a gene: 10. Germline V CDR1 and CDR2: SGHAT, FQNNGV. This CDR3 reads CASSPLAGGPREQFF. The CDR3 bases are TGTGCCAGCAGCCCGTTAGCGGGAGGGCCGAGGGAGCAGTTCTTC.

The chain carries TRBV7-3 and TRBJ2-3, with D possibly TRBD2 on 7 matching bases. Germline V CDR1 and CDR2: SGHTA, FQGTGA. This CDR3 is 15 amino acids long. Trimming removed 2 bases from V and 2 bases from J, with 11 bases in between. The CDR3 bases are TGTGCCAGCAGCTTAGCGGGGGCGACCACAGATACGCAGTATTTT. Its protein is CASSLAGATTDTQYF.

The rearrangement joins TRBV28 to TRBJ2-4, with 9 bases aligning to TRBD2. In germline, CDR1 is MDHEN, CDR2 SYDVKM. The V gene end was trimmed by 1 base and the J gene end by 4 bases; junction bases not matched to a gene: 5. The CDR3 contains 16 residues. The CDR3 DNA reads TGTGCCAGCAGTTTATTCGCTAGCGGGGCTAAAAACATTCAGTACTTC. This encodes CASSLFASGAKNIQYF.

The chain uses TRBV12-5 and TRBJ2-3; D gene ambiguous. Trimming shortened V by 1 base and J by 2 bases, and 7 bases separated the two germline ends. Germline CDR1 is LGHNT and CDR2 is FRNRAP. The CDR3 is 14 residues long. The CDR3: CASGLGALTDTQYF. The CDR3, as DNA: TGTGCTAGTGGTTTGGGGGCCCTCACAGATACGCAGTATTTT.

The rearrangement joins TRBV20-1 to TRBJ2-7; the match to TRBD1 covers 8 bases. The V and J ends lost 5 bases and 2 bases, in that order; junction bases with no gene match: 2. Germline V gives CDR1 DFQATT, CDR2 SNEGSKA (reference sequence). CDR3 length equals 12 residues. In DNA form, the CDR3 reads TGCAGTGCTGTGGACAGGGCCTACGAGCAGTACTTC. The encoded protein is CSAVDRAYEQYF.